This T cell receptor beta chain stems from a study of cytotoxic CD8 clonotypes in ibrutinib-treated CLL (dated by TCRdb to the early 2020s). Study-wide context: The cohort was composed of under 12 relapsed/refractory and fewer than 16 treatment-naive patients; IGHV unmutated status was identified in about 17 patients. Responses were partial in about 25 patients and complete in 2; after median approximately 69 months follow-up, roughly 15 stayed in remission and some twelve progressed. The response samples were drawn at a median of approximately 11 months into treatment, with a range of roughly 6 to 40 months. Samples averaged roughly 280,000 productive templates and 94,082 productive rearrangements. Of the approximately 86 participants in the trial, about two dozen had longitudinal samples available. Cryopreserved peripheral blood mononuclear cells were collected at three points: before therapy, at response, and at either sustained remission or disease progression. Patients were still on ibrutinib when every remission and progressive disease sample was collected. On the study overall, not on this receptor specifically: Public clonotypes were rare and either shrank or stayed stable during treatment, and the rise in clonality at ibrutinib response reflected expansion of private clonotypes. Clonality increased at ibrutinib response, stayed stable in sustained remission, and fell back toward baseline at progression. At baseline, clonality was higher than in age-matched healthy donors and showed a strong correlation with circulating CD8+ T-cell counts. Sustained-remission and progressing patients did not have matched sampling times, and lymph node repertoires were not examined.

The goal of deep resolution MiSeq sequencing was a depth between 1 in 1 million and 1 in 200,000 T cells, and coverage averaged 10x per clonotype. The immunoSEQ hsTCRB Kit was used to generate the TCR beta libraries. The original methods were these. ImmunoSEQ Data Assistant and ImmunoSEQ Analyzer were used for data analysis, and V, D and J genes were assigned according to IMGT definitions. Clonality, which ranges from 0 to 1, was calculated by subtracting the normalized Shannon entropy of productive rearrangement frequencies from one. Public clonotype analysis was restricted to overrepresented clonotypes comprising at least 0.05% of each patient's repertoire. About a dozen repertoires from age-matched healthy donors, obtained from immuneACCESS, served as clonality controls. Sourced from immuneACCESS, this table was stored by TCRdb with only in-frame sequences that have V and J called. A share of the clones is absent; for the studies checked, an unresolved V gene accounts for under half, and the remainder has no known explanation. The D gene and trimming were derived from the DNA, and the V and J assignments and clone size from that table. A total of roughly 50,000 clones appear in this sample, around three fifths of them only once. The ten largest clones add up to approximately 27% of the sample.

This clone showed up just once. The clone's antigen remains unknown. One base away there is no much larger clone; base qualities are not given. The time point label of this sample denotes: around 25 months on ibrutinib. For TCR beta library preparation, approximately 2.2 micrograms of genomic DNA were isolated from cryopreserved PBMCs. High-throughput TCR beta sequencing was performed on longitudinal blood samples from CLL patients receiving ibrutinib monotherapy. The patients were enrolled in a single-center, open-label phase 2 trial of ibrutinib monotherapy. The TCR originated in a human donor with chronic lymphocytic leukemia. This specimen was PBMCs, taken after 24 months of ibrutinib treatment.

This receptor carries the CDR3 CASSPVLGGGRELFF. The DNA sequence is TGTGCCAGCAGCCCCGTCCTTGGAGGTGGTCGGGAGCTGTTTTTT. This sequence uses TRBV5-4 and TRBJ2-2; a tentative D call is TRBD2 (5 bases match). At the junction V is shortened by 4 bases and J by 9 bases, with 19 bases in between. Inclusive of the bounding cysteine and phenylalanine, the CDR3 is 15 residues long. The only DNA kept is the CDR3, 45 bases in frame from the first base. CDR1 SGHNT and CDR2 YYREEE are derived from the germline V gene (reference sequence).